The T cell receptor beta chain under discussion was sequenced for a study of T cell responses to AZD1222 COVID-19 vaccine. On this clone itself: Its antigen is unknown.

Trimming took 4 bases from V and 3 from J, leaving 16 bases between them. Germline V gene data show CDR1 as SGHVS and CDR2 as FNYEAQ. The CDR3 runs to 16 residues. Overall study findings and caveats: Unmutated variant regions reportedly attract nearly half of all spike-specific TCRs. Without day 14 samples, only post-peak T cell repertoires were studied. With dominance at 160-218 and 743-854, vaccine-associated CD4 TCRs spanned spike. It was only six AZD1222 recipients who were seropositive at baseline.

Here immunoSEQ multiplex PCR was the method, and the copy in TCRdb shows in-frame clones only, minus some. The sample includes more than 70,000 clones, just over 90% of them seen just once. The chain has TRBV7-6 and TRBJ2-1, with a weak D call TRBD2 (5 bases). The source material was peripheral blood, sampled 28 days after the second AZD1222 dose. The origin of this receptor is an adult who received the AZD1222 COVID-19 vaccine. CDR3 bases: TGTGCCAGCAGCTCCCGGACTGGACCCCACTACAATGAGCAGTTCTTC. Its protein is CASSSRTGPHYNEQFF.